Each of the 5 T cell receptor beta chains below was sequenced from the same sample in a study of shared T cell receptors in the human thymus. The method was immunoSEQ multiplex PCR; TCRdb's version includes in-frame clones alone and lacks a portion of them. The repertoire includes just under 550,000 clones, more than 75% of them detected once, and 0.013% sits in the top ten. This sample also belongs to another study, concerning human thymus T cells.

The sequenced sample consisted of thymocytes. These receptors came from a boy in the first two years of life with a congenital heart defect.

This clone has a single count. This chain joins TRBV11-3 and TRBJ2-3; D is ambiguous. V was cut by 1 base and J by 12 bases, with 11 bases left in between. The CDR3 loop spans 12 amino acids. Germline loops: CDR1 SGHNT, CDR2 YENEEA. As DNA, the CDR3 is TGTGCCAGCAGCTTAGGACTCCCCACTCAGTATTTT. Protein: CASSLGLPTQYF.

The J gene is TRBJ2-7, the V gene TRBV7-2, with 9 bases lining up with TRBD2. Germline V gene lookup returns CDR1 SGHTA and CDR2 FQGNSA. This CDR3 has 16 amino acids. Trimming took 3 bases from V and 3 from J; bases not matched to a gene: 9. The CDR3 DNA reads TGTGCCAGCAGCTTCCTCTGGGCGGGAGGGCGCTACGAGCAGTACTTC. Its translation: CASSFLWAGGRYEQYF.

The chain carries TRBV28 and TRBJ2-1; D is unclear. V lost 7 bases and J 5 bases, leaving 15 bases between the germline ends. The CDR3 has 14 residues. Germline loops: CDR1 MDHEN, CDR2 SYDVKM. In DNA, the CDR3 is TGTGCCAGCACTAGGTCAGCGCGTGACAATGAGCAGTTCTTC. It specifies CASTRSARDNEQFF.

This clone was recorded a few times. The genes are TRBV11-2 and TRBJ2-1; perhaps TRBD1 as D (5 bases). CDR1 SGHAT and CDR2 FQNNGV come from the germline V gene. V was trimmed by 0 bases and J by 10 bases, leaving 16 bases between them. The CDR3 runs 15 residues. The CDR3 sequence: CASSLETIGVREQFF. CDR3 in DNA: TGTGCCAGCAGCTTAGAAACCATAGGGGTTAGAGAGCAGTTCTTC. Full variable domain (rest looked up from reference TRBV11-2 and TRBJ2-1): EAGVAQSPRYKIIEKRQSVAFWCNPISGHATLYWYQQILGQGPKLLIQFQNNGVVDDSQLPKDRFSAERLKGVDSTLKIQPAKLEDSAVYLCASSLETIGVREQFFGPGTRLTVL.

The chain carries TRBV11-2 and TRBJ2-5; 8 nucleotides align to TRBD2. CDR1 is SGHAT, CDR2 FQNNGV, per germline. Trimming removed 1 base from V and 3 bases from J; junction bases left unmatched: 10. The CDR3 is 17 amino acids. The CDR3 is CASSLVPRGGGKETQYF. The CDR3 DNA reads TGTGCCAGCAGCTTAGTCCCCCGGGGCGGGGGGAAAGAGACCCAGTACTTC.